This TCR beta chain derives from a study of shared clonotypes between healthy human individuals. Background on the study: Three plates each covered CD4 naive and memory; CD8 naive two, CD8 memory one.

The assay was immunoSEQ multiplex PCR, and TCRdb's table has in-frame clones only and misses some. The repertoire has hundreds of thousands of clones, approximately 95% of them found once; the top ten carry over 0.09%. Findings of the study overall: Limitation of the genetic and exposure-history diversity represented came from the few donors. Generation of non-shared clonotypes was less probable than generation of clonotypes shared by all four donors. Depth was large, yet rarefaction showed that sorted-subset sequencing was incomplete.

Naive-designated CD8 cells lacked CD45RO, were positively enriched for CCR7, and omitted terminally differentiated effector memory CD45RA+ cells. As concerns this clone: Antigen: not known.

The sample taken for sequencing was naive CD8+ T cells sorted from blood. This receptor was taken from a woman in her twenties or thirties in good health.

The chain's CDR3 is CASSLLGSGYGYTF. The CDR3 bases are TGTGCCAGCAGCTTGCTGGGTTCTGGCTATGGCTACACCTTC. This sequence joins TRBV5-6 and TRBJ1-2; D remains ambiguous. V shed 1 base and J shed 4 bases, with 11 bases lying between them. This CDR3 comprises 14 residues. The germline V gene has CDR1 SGHDT and CDR2 YYEEEE.